One and the same sample provided the 4 T cell receptor beta chains below, sequenced in a study of cytomegalovirus exposure and HLA in healthy donors. With 60 Vbeta and 13 Jbeta primers, the PCR was carried out. Sequenced by immunoSEQ multiplex PCR; TCRdb stores in-frame clones only, minus some. The profile shows 100,000 to 150,000 clones, 78% of them singletons. The sequenced material came from PBMCs. These receptors were obtained from a man younger than 45 in good health and CMV-seropositive.

This clone was picked up one time. V and J are TRBV7-9 and TRBJ2-3; 8 nucleotides align to TRBD2. There are 16 residues in the CDR3. V was pared by 5 bases and J by 2 bases, with 9 bases of the junction left unmatched. Germline CDR1 is SEHNR and CDR2 is FQNEAQ (reference sequence). The CDR3 DNA reads as TGTGCCAGCAGCCTACCAACTAGCGGTGCCACAGATACGCAGTATTTT. Its translation: CASSLPTSGATDTQYF.

V usage is TRBV9 and J usage is TRBJ1-2, with no clear D. The V end lost 0 bases, the J end lost 2 bases, and 8 bases lay between the germline ends. The CDR3 length is 14 residues. CDR1 and CDR2 from the germline V gene are SGDLS and YYNGEE. CDR3 loop: CASSVVAENYGYTF. The CDR3 DNA is TGTGCCAGCAGCGTAGTCGCGGAGAACTATGGCTACACCTTC. The full variable domain, with the rest looked up from reference TRBV9 and TRBJ1-2, is DSGVTQTPKHLITATGQRVTLRCSPRSGDLSVYWYQQSLDQGLQFLIQYYNGEERAKGNILERFSAQQFPDLHSELNLSSLELGDSALYFCASSVVAENYGYTFGSGTRLTVV.

The rearrangement joins TRBV7-8 to TRBJ2-7; TRBD1 matches at 8 bases. CDR3 size: 12 residues. Looked up from germline, CDR1 is SGHVS and CDR2 is FQNEAQ. V was clipped by 6 bases and J by 7 bases; unmatched bases: 5. This chain's CDR3 is CASRTDREEQYF. The CDR3, as DNA: TGTGCCAGCAGGACGGACAGGGAGGAGCAGTACTTC.

This chain connects TRBV5-8 to TRBJ2-7, with D perhaps TRBD2 (5 bases). From germline, CDR1 is SGHTS and CDR2 YDEGEE. Trimming took 2 bases from V and 0 from J, leaving 9 bases between them. CDR3 size: 14 residues. The CDR3 DNA is TGTGCCAGCAGCTTACCGGGGTTCTCCTACGAGCAGTACTTC. It yields the protein CASSLPGFSYEQYF.